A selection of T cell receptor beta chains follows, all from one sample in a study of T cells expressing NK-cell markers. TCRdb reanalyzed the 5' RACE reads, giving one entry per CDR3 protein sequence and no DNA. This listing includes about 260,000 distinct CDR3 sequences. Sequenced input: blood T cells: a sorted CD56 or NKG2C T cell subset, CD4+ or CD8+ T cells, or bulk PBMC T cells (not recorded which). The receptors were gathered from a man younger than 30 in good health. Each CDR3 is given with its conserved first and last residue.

cdr3_aa: CASSLSGGSTDTQYF
j_call: TRBJ2-3
cdr3_length: 15
v_call: TRBV5-6

cdr3_aa: CAISERQGGADTQYF
j_call: TRBJ2-3
cdr3_length: 15
v_call: TRBV10-3

cdr3_aa: CSVSGTSGFTDTQYF
j_call: TRBJ2-3
cdr3_length: 15
v_call: TRBV29-1

cdr3_aa: CSAREGQETQYF
j_call: TRBJ2-5
cdr3_length: 12
v_call: TRBV20-1

cdr3_aa: CAIRGNGGPNTEAFF
j_call: TRBJ1-1
cdr3_length: 15
v_call: TRBV10-3

cdr3_aa: CASSPTRTSGRDTQYF
j_call: TRBJ2-3
cdr3_length: 16
v_call: TRBV7-9

cdr3_aa: CASSQIQGTGGRNQPQHF
j_call: TRBJ1-5
cdr3_length: 18
v_call: TRBV4-2

cdr3_aa: CASSSGGNSPLHF
j_call: TRBJ1-6
cdr3_length: 13
v_call: TRBV12-3/TRBV12-4

cdr3_aa: CASSLGVGRTSYNEQFF
j_call: TRBJ2-1
cdr3_length: 17
v_call: TRBV7-2

cdr3_aa: CASSVSELKPQHF
j_call: TRBJ1-5
cdr3_length: 13
v_call: TRBV7-6

cdr3_aa: CSVVLAGLSTDTQYF
j_call: TRBJ2-3
cdr3_length: 15
v_call: TRBV29-1

cdr3_aa: CASSPVLAESTDTQYF
j_call: TRBJ2-3
cdr3_length: 16
v_call: TRBV5-1

cdr3_aa: CATSRGRGTTDTQYF
j_call: TRBJ2-3
cdr3_length: 15
v_call: TRBV15

cdr3_aa: CASRDGPVRAEAFF
j_call: TRBJ1-1
cdr3_length: 14
v_call: TRBV12-3/TRBV12-4

cdr3_aa: CASSLVGGENEQFF
j_call: TRBJ2-1
cdr3_length: 14
v_call: TRBV12-3/TRBV12-4

cdr3_aa: CASSQGLAGADNEQFF
j_call: TRBJ2-1
cdr3_length: 16
v_call: TRBV3-1

cdr3_aa: CASSPLASPDTQYF
j_call: TRBJ2-3
cdr3_length: 14
v_call: TRBV28

cdr3_aa: CASSLAHGGDYGYTF
j_call: TRBJ1-2
cdr3_length: 15
v_call: TRBV5-1

cdr3_aa: CASSYVGGQGAGNTIYF
j_call: TRBJ1-3
cdr3_length: 17
v_call: TRBV6-5

cdr3_aa: CASSYLTRLQGFGSTDTQYF
j_call: TRBJ2-3
cdr3_length: 20
v_call: TRBV12-3/TRBV12-4

cdr3_aa: CASRYGQGTDTQYF
j_call: TRBJ2-3
cdr3_length: 14
v_call: TRBV4-1

cdr3_aa: CASSQGKTGGSSSGNTIYF
j_call: TRBJ1-3
cdr3_length: 19
v_call: TRBV4-3